These 19 T cell receptor beta chains came from one sample sequenced in a study of OX40 agonist ivuxolimab in advanced cancers. TCRdb's table, derived via immunoSEQ multiplex PCR, lists solely in-frame clones and lacks some. The data contain roughly 92,000 clones, 75% to 95% of them singletons. Sequenced here: CD4+ or CD8+ T cells sorted from blood, sampled in a trial of the OX40 agonist ivuxolimab. The receptor source for this set is an adult with an advanced solid tumor such as melanoma, head and neck, liver or kidney cancer.

This clone was found once. This chain connects TRBV6-6 to TRBJ1-1; 8 nucleotides agree with TRBD1. Germline V gives CDR1 MNHNY, CDR2 SVGAGI (reference sequence). The CDR3 runs to 15 residues. J lost 3 bases, V lost 3 bases, and 6 bases had no gene match. As DNA, the CDR3 is TGTGCCAGCAGTTATTTGGCCAGGGGGCACACTGAAGCTTTCTTT. Protein sequence: CASSYLARGHTEAFF.

The chain joins TRBV27 to TRBJ1-2; D is possibly TRBD1 (5 bases). The germline V gene encodes CDR1 MNHEY and CDR2 SMNVEV (reference sequence). V dropped 7 bases and J dropped 3 bases, with 15 bases sitting between them. The CDR3 has 14 amino acids. The CDR3 region has the DNA TGTGCCAGCAACTACCGGGGGAGGGACTATGGCTACACCTTC. Translation gives CASNYRGRDYGYTF.

The rearrangement joins TRBV15 to TRBJ2-1; D possibly corresponds to TRBD1 (5 bases). CDR1 and CDR2 from the germline V gene are LNHNV and YYDKDF (reference sequence). V gave up 1 base and J gave up 4 bases, with 8 bases separating them. This CDR3 has 14 amino acids. The CDR3 protein is CATSRGGSYNEQFF. The CDR3 region has the DNA TGTGCCACCAGCAGAGGGGGCAGTTACAATGAGCAGTTCTTC.

This chain uses TRBV19 with TRBJ2-1; 12 bases map to TRBD2. The CDR3 contains 14 residues. The junction had 2 bases not matched to a gene; V was cut back by 9 bases and J by 2 bases. Germline CDR1 LNHDA, CDR2 SQIVND (reference sequence). CDR3 nucleotides: TGTGCCAGCCGGACTAGCGGGACCTACAATGAGCAGTTCTTC. It yields the protein CASRTSGTYNEQFF.

The V gene is TRBV9, the J gene TRBJ2-3, with a possible D match to TRBD1 (6 bases). The ends were cut back, 0 bases at V and 11 bases at J, with 10 bases in the middle. CDR1 is SGDLS and CDR2 is YYNGEE in the germline V gene. The CDR3 is 12 amino acids. The CDR3 DNA is TGTGCCAGCAGCGTAGGGGGGACACTGCAGTATTTT. Translated: CASSVGGTLQYF.

The chain recombines TRBV5-5 with TRBJ2-7; a possible D gene is TRBD1 (6 bases). The V end was cut by 1 base, the J end by 4 bases, with 15 bases between. Germline V gene lookup returns CDR1 SGHKS and CDR2 YYEKEE (reference sequence). The CDR3 is 15 residues long. The CDR3 region is CASSLRDTSSYEQYF. In DNA, the CDR3 is TGTGCCAGCAGCTTGCGGGACACCTCATCATACGAGCAGTACTTC.

The chain links TRBV9 to TRBJ2-1; D is uncertain. V lost 3 bases and J lost 3, with 16 bases in between. In germline, CDR1 is SGDLS, CDR2 YYNGEE. This CDR3 region has 16 residues. CDR3 in amino acids: CASSEDGTKVYNEQFF. The DNA of the CDR3 is TGTGCCAGCAGCGAGGACGGCACGAAGGTCTACAATGAGCAGTTCTTC.

This clone was counted once. Other DNA sequences of this sample code for an identical CDR3. The chain has TRBV5-4 and TRBJ2-7; no clear D gene. The CDR3 extends over 11 amino acids. The germline V gene encodes CDR1 SGHNT and CDR2 YYREEE (reference sequence). V was pared by 3 bases and J by 2 bases, with 3 bases between. The CDR3 reads CASSSTYEQYF. CDR3 bases: TGTGCCAGCAGCTCAACCTACGAGCAGTACTTC. Based on the CDR3 plus reference TRBV5-4 and TRBJ2-7, the full variable domain is ETGVTQSPTHLIKTRGQQVTLRCSSQSGHNTVSWYQQALGQGPQFIFQYYREEENGRGNFPPRFSGLQFPNYSSELNVNALELDDSALYLCASSSTYEQYFGPGTRLTVT.

The gene calls are TRBV30 and TRBJ2-1; D gene ambiguous. CDR3 size: 13 residues. Germline loops: CDR1 GTSNPN, CDR2 SVGIG (reference sequence). Trimming stripped 1 base from V and 3 bases from J, with 7 bases between. The CDR3 spells CAWSEQYYNEQFF. The CDR3 bases are TGTGCCTGGAGTGAACAGTACTACAATGAGCAGTTCTTC. The complete variable domain, with remaining parts taken from reference TRBV30 and TRBJ2-1, reads SQTIHQWPATLVQPVGSPLSLECTVEGTSNPNLYWYRQAAGRGLQLLFYSVGIGQISSEVPQNLSASRPQDRQFILSSKKLLLSDSGFYLCAWSEQYYNEQFFGPGTRLTVL.

The V and J genes are TRBV28 and TRBJ1-5; D gene uncertain. With 8 bases removed from V and 9 bases from J, the gap between germline ends came to 23 bases. CDR1 and CDR2 (germline): MDHEN, SYDVKM. The length of the CDR3 is 15 residues. CDR3 in amino acids: CASGPWAGMYSPQHF. The CDR3 DNA follows: TGTGCCAGCGGCCCTTGGGCCGGGATGTATTCGCCCCAGCATTTT.

The gene calls are TRBV11-2 and TRBJ2-7; the D gene is possibly TRBD1 (5 bases). Germline V gene lookup returns CDR1 SGHAT and CDR2 FQNNGV. Deletions cut 3 bases from V and 5 bases from J, with 14 bases between. The CDR3 has 14 residues. The CDR3 sequence is CASSFEAGRNEQYF. DNA of the CDR3: TGTGCCAGCAGCTTCGAGGCAGGGCGGAACGAGCAGTACTTC.

V and J are TRBV7-9 and TRBJ2-1; 7 bases agree with TRBD1. The V gene's germline CDR1 is SEHNR and CDR2 FQNEAQ (reference sequence). The CDR3 totals 17 residues. The J segment lost 4 bases and the V segment lost 4 bases, leaving 13 bases of the junction unmatched. The CDR3 loop is CASSSQNRGEYYNEQFF. The CDR3 region has the DNA TGTGCCAGCAGCTCACAGAACAGGGGAGAGTATTACAATGAGCAGTTCTTC.

The CDR3 nucleotides read TGTGCCAGCAGCTTAGATACAGCGAACTACGAGCAGTACTTC. This codes for CASSLDTANYEQYF. This chain joins TRBV7-6 and TRBJ2-5, with D uncertain. The tail of the sequence fits TRBJ2-7 better, so the J call may be wrong. Per the germline V gene, CDR1 is SGHVS and CDR2 is FNYEAQ. The length of the CDR3 is 14 residues.

The rearrangement links TRBV7-8 to TRBJ1-4, with 9 bases matching TRBD1. There are 17 residues in the CDR3. Trimming cost V 3 bases and J 2 bases; bases outside gene matches: 7. The V gene's germline CDR1 is SGHVS and CDR2 FQNEAQ. The CDR3 protein is CASSLSTGGMTNEKLFF. CDR3 nucleotides: TGTGCCAGCAGCTTGTCTACAGGGGGCATGACTAATGAAAAACTGTTTTTT.

The chain couples TRBV7-3 to TRBJ1-1, with 7 bases fitting TRBD1. The germline V gene has CDR1 SGHTA and CDR2 FQGTGA. V gave up 5 bases and J gave up 6 bases; unmatched junction bases: 18. The CDR3 is made up of 17 amino acids. The CDR3 DNA sequence: TGTGCCAGCAGCGCGATCCAACAACAGGGGCTCTGCTCTGAAGCTTTCTTT. Protein product: CASSAIQQQGLCSEAFF.

This chain joins TRBV9 and TRBJ2-2; TRBD2 matches 13 bases. V shed 0 bases and J 7 bases; nucleotides not matched to a gene: 3. The CDR3 consists of 16 residues. Germline V gene lookup returns CDR1 SGDLS and CDR2 YYNGEE. CDR3 DNA sequence: TGTGCCAGCAGCGTAGCTACTAGCGGGAGGGACGGGGAGCTGTTTTTT. This translates into CASSVATSGRDGELFF. Complete variable domain (other parts from reference TRBV9 and TRBJ2-2): DSGVTQTPKHLITATGQRVTLRCSPRSGDLSVYWYQQSLDQGLQFLIQYYNGEERAKGNILERFSAQQFPDLHSELNLSSLELGDSALYFCASSVATSGRDGELFFGEGSRLTVL.

This chain joins TRBV27 and TRBJ1-5; D ambiguous. V dropped 2 bases and J dropped 3 bases, with 8 bases sitting between them. CDR3 length equals 14 residues. Germline-derived CDR1 and CDR2 are MNHEY and SMNVEV (reference sequence). CDR3 nucleotides: TGTGCCAGCAGTTTAGCAGTTACCAATCAGCCCCAGCATTTT. Residues: CASSLAVTNQPQHF.

V is TRBV7-8 and J is TRBJ1-5; D is perhaps TRBD1 (5 bases). The CDR3 runs to 15 residues. Germline values: CDR1 SGHVS, CDR2 FQNEAQ. With 2 bases removed from V and 5 bases from J, the gap between germline ends came to 13 bases. CDR3 loop: CASSLNRQGHQPQHF. The CDR3 DNA reads TGTGCCAGCAGCTTAAATCGGCAGGGACATCAGCCCCAGCATTTT.

The rearrangement links TRBV29-1 to TRBJ2-6; D may be TRBD1 (6 bases). The length of the CDR3 is 15 residues. V shed 4 bases and J shed 0 bases, with 10 bases lying between them. Per germline, CDR1 SQVTM and CDR2 ANQGSEA. CDR3 nucleotides: TGCAGCGTTGGGACAGCTCGCTCTGGGGCCAACGTCCTGACTTTC. As protein: CSVGTARSGANVLTF. Supplemented by reference TRBV29-1 and TRBJ2-6, the full variable domain reads SAVISQKPSRDICQRGTSLTIQCQVDSQVTMMFWYRQQPGQSLTLIATANQGSEATYESGFVIDKFPISRPNLTFSTLTVSNMSPEDSSIYLCSVGTARSGANVLTFGAGSRLTVL.